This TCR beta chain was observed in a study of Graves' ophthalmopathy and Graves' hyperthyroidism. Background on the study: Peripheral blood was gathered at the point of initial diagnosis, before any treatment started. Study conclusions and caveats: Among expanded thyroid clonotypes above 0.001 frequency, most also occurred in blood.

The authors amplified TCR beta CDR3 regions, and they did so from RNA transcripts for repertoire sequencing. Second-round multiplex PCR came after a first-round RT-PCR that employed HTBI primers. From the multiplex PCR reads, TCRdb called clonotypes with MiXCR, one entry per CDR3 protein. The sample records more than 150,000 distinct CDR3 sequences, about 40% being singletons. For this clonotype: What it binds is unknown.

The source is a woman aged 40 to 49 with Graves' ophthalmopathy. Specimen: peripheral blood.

Here the CDR3 reads CASSEDRFYYEQYF. The CDR3 DNA reads TGTGCCAGCAGCGAGGACAGGTTCTACTACGAGCAGTACTTC. V gene TRBV6-1 combines with J gene TRBJ2-7; 7 bases fit TRBD1. With V trimmed by 6 bases and J by 3 bases, 8 bases remained unmatched. The length of the CDR3 is 14 residues. Germline V lookup: CDR1 MNHNS, CDR2 SASEGT.